The TCR beta chain under discussion was sequenced for a study of T cell responses to AZD1222 COVID-19 vaccine. At the level of the study: Timing groups of about 4 and about 12 weeks for second doses were pooled. General study findings and limits: The study identified only a handful of AZD1222 recipients as seropositive at baseline. Spike-specific TCRs gained breadth and depth after people received two AZD1222 doses.

A word on this clone: The target antigen is unknown.

Profiling relied on immunoSEQ multiplex PCR, and the TCRdb table lists in-frame clones only, not all of them. The sample contains around 260,000 clones, approximately 93% of which appear only once. Looked up from germline, CDR1 is SGHAT and CDR2 is FQNNGV. The V and J ends lost 1 base and 7 bases respectively, with 13 bases between them. The CDR3 has 14 amino acids. The V call is TRBV11-2, the J call TRBJ1-2; D possibly corresponds to TRBD1 (5 bases). This TCR came from an adult in good health. The sequenced sample was peripheral blood, obtained on day 0 of AZD1222 vaccination. CDR3 nucleotides: TGTGCCAGCAGCTTAGTAGTGGGGGTGGGTGGCTACACCTTC. The encoded protein is CASSLVVGVGGYTF.